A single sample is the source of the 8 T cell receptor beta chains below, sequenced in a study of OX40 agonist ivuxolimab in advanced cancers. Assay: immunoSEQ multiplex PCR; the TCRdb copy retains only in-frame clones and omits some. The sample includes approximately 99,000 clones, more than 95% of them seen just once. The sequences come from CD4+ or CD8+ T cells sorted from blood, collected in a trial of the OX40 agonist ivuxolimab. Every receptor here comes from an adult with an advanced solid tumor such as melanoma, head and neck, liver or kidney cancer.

CDR3 protein: CASSHLEDSTYEQYF. The CDR3 bases are TGTGCCAGCTCCCACCTGGAGGACAGCACCTACGAGCAGTACTTC. V and J are TRBV18 and TRBJ2-7; perhaps TRBD1 as D (6 bases). CDR1 is KGHSH and CDR2 is LQKENI in the germline V gene. The ends were cut back, 6 bases at V and 2 bases at J, with 17 bases in the middle. CDR3 size: 15 residues.

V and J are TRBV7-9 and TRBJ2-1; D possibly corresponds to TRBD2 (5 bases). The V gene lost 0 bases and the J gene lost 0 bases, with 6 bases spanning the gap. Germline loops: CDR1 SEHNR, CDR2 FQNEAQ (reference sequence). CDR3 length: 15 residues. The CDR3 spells CASSLAGSSYNEQFF. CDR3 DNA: TGTGCCAGCAGCTTAGCAGGGAGCTCCTACAATGAGCAGTTCTTC.

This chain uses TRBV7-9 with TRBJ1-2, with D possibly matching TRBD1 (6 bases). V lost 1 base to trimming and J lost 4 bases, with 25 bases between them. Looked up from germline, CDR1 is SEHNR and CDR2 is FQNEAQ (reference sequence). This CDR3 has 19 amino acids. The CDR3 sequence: CASSLGGVIDGQSTYGYTF. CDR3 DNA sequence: TGTGCCAGCAGCTTAGGGGGCGTGATCGATGGACAGTCTACCTATGGCTACACCTTC.

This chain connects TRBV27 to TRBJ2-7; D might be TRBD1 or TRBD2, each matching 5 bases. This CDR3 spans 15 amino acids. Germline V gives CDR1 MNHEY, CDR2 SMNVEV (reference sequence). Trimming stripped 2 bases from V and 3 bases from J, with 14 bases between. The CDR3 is CASSLPGRSDYEQYF. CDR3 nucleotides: TGTGCCAGCAGTTTACCGGGACGGTCAGACTACGAGCAGTACTTC.

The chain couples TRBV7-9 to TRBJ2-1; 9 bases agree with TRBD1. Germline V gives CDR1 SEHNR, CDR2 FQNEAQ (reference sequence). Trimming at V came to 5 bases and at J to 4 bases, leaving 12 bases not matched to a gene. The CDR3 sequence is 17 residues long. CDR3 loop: CASSVGRTGETYNEQFF. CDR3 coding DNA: TGTGCCAGCAGCGTAGGACGGACAGGGGAAACTTACAATGAGCAGTTCTTC.

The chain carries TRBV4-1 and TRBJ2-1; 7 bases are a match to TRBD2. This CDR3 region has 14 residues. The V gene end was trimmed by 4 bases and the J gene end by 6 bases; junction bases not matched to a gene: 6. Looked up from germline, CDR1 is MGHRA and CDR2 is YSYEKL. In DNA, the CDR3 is TGCGCCAGCAGCCCTGTGACTAGCACCAATGAGCAGTTCTTC. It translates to CASSPVTSTNEQFF.

In DNA, the CDR3 is TGTGCCAGCAGCCGAGTTCGAAGTCTCGGCATGAACACTGAAGCTTTCTTT. Translation gives CASSRVRSLGMNTEAFF. J is TRBJ1-1 and V is TRBV28; D uncertain. CDR3 length: 17 amino acids. The germline V gene encodes CDR1 MDHEN and CDR2 SYDVKM. Between the trimmed V and J ends, which lost 6 bases and 0 bases, there was a span of 20 bases.

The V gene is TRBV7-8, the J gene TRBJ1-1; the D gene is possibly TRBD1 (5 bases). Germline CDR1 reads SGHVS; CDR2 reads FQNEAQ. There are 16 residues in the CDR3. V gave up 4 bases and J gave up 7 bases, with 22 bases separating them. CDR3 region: CASSSVFKGLGGEAFF. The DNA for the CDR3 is TGTGCCAGCAGCTCTGTCTTCAAGGGACTCGGGGGTGAAGCTTTCTTT. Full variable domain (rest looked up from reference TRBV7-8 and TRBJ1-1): GAGVSQSPRYKVAKRGQDVALRCDPISGHVSLFWYQQALGQGPEFLTYFQNEAQLDKSGLPSDRFFAERPEGSVSTLKIQRTQQEDSAVYLCASSSVFKGLGGEAFFGQGTRLTVV.